Following are 24 T cell receptor beta chains from one sample sequenced in a study of T cells after yellow fever vaccination. One entry per CDR3 protein results from TCRdb running MiXCR on the 5' RACE reads. Of hundreds of thousands of distinct CDR3 sequences listed, roughly an eighth are singletons. The specimen was PBMCs, collected on the day of the yellow fever booster vaccination. The source is a man aged 25 to 40 who received the YFV17D yellow fever vaccine.

This clonotype was seen more than once but under ten times. The J gene is TRBJ2-7, the V gene TRBV20-1; 7 bases match TRBD2. CDR1 DFQATT and CDR2 SNEGSKA come from the germline V gene (reference sequence). The CDR3 spans 14 residues. The V segment lost 3 bases and the J segment 4 bases; nucleotides outside the gene matches: 9. CDR3 sequence (DNA): TGCAGTGCTAGTTCGGGAGGTGTTTCTTACGAGCAGTACTTC. It encodes CSASSGGVSYEQYF.

This clonotype was counted a few times. The rearrangement joins TRBV2 to TRBJ2-2; D possibly corresponds to TRBD1 (5 bases). The CDR3 is 13 residues long. Germline V gives CDR1 SNHLY, CDR2 FYNNEI. With 4 bases removed from V and 6 bases from J, the gap between germline ends came to 9 bases. The CDR3 sequence is CASSGGRAGELFF. The CDR3 nucleotides are TGTGCCAGCAGTGGAGGCAGGGCCGGGGAGCTGTTTTTT.

The rearrangement joins TRBV7-2 to TRBJ2-5; tentatively, D is TRBD2 (6 bases). The CDR3 consists of 13 residues. Germline values: CDR1 SGHTA, CDR2 FQGNSA. V dropped 4 bases and J dropped 1 base, with 7 bases sitting between them. The CDR3 loop reads CASSWDFQETQYF. The CDR3 coding sequence is TGTGCCAGCAGCTGGGACTTCCAAGAGACCCAGTACTTC.

This clonotype was recorded many times. The rearrangement links TRBV7-2 to TRBJ2-2, with D maybe TRBD1 (6 bases). The CDR3 extends over 13 amino acids. The V end lost 5 bases, the J end lost 7 bases, and 11 bases lay between the germline ends. Germline V CDR1 and CDR2: SGHTA, FQGNSA. DNA for the CDR3: TGTGCCAGCAGCCCGGGGACACGCGGGGAGCTGTTTTTT. It translates to CASSPGTRGELFF.

V usage is TRBV20-1 and J usage is TRBJ2-3, with 11 bases identical to TRBD2. Germline V gives CDR1 DFQATT, CDR2 SNEGSKA (reference sequence). The length of the CDR3 is 15 residues. V lost 4 bases and J lost 4; bases outside the gene matches: 7. The CDR3 DNA sequence: TGCAGTGCTACCACAATAGCGGGAGGGCCAGATACGCAGTATTTT. Translated, it gives CSATTIAGGPDTQYF.

This clonotype turned up a few times. The rearrangement uses TRBV11-3 and TRBJ2-3, with TRBD1 identical over 8 bases. This CDR3 is 15 amino acids long. CDR1 is SGHNT and CDR2 is YENEEA in the germline V gene. V lost 5 bases and J lost 4; bases outside the gene matches: 8. DNA of the CDR3: TGTGCCAGCAGCGCCCGGACAGGGCGCGCAGATACGCAGTATTTT. Translated, it gives CASSARTGRADTQYF.

A few counts support this clonotype. This chain links TRBV5-1 with TRBJ2-1; possibly TRBD1 for D (5 bases). Trimming removed 0 bases from V and 8 bases from J, with 9 bases in between. Germline assignment: CDR1 SGHRS and CDR2 YFSETQ. The CDR3 loop spans 13 amino acids. The CDR3 coding sequence is TGCGCCAGCAGCTTGGTGATAGGGGATGAGCAGTTCTTC. Residues: CASSLVIGDEQFF.

This clonotype was counted between two and nine times. The genes are TRBV5-4 and TRBJ2-3, with TRBD2 matching over 10 bases. CDR3 size: 15 residues. Germline CDR1 SGHNT, CDR2 YYREEE (reference sequence). The V segment lost 2 bases and the J segment 2 bases; nucleotides outside the gene matches: 2. CDR3 nucleotides: TGTGCCAGCAGCTTACTAGCGGGACCCACAGATACGCAGTATTTT. This encodes CASSLLAGPTDTQYF.

This rearrangement joins TRBV5-1 to TRBJ2-2, with D perhaps TRBD1 (6 bases). The CDR3 is 14 amino acids. Looked up from germline, CDR1 is SGHRS and CDR2 is YFSETQ. The V gene lost 5 bases and the J gene lost 4 bases, with 12 bases spanning the gap. CDR3 sequence: CASRQQGSTGELFF. The CDR3 coding sequence is TGCGCCAGCAGGCAACAGGGTAGCACCGGGGAGCTGTTTTTT.

Regarding this clonotype: No conserved phenylalanine or tryptophan ends this CDR3, so it is likely a read error. The chain uses TRBV5-6 and TRBJ2-5; D possibly corresponds to TRBD1 (6 bases). Per germline, CDR1 SGHDT and CDR2 YYEEEE. The CDR3 runs to 14 residues. Trimming took off 3 bases at V and 2 bases at J, with 11 bases between the two ends. The CDR3 bases are TGTGCCAGCAGCTCCACAGGGTTTCAAGAGACCCAGTACTCC. Translated: CASSSTGFQETQYS.

The chain uses TRBV4-3 and TRBJ1-5, with 8 bases that match TRBD1. The junction had 9 bases not matched to a gene; V was cut back by 0 bases and J by 2 bases. The germline CDR1 and CDR2 sequences are LGHNA and YSLEER. The CDR3 contains 18 residues. This CDR3 is CASSQDLPGGLGNQPQHF. CDR3 nucleotide sequence: TGCGCCAGCAGCCAAGATTTGCCAGGGGGCTTGGGCAATCAGCCCCAGCATTTT.

This clonotype was counted between two and nine times. V gene TRBV20-1 combines with J gene TRBJ2-3, with TRBD2 as a possible D gene (5 bases). From germline, CDR1 is DFQATT and CDR2 SNEGSKA (reference sequence). V was pared by 4 bases and J by 2 bases, with 10 bases between. CDR3 size: 13 residues. CDR3 coding DNA: TGCAGTGCTACCGGACTTTTCACAGATACGCAGTATTTT. Amino acids: CSATGLFTDTQYF.

Only a few counts were recorded for this clonotype. The chain uses TRBV28 and TRBJ1-6; D not certain. The CDR3 contains 15 residues. V dropped 8 bases and J dropped 8 bases, with 19 bases sitting between them. CDR1 and CDR2 (germline): MDHEN, SYDVKM. This CDR3 reads CASHLQQDFDSPLHF. The CDR3 nucleotides are TGTGCCAGCCACCTCCAGCAGGATTTCGATTCACCCCTCCACTTT.

This chain uses TRBV14 with TRBJ1-4; unclear D gene. CDR1 is SGHDN, CDR2 FVKESK, per germline. The CDR3 is 14 amino acids. With 3 bases removed from V and 5 bases from J, the gap between germline ends came to 10 bases. This chain's CDR3 is CASSHGRPNEKLFF. The CDR3 nucleotides read TGTGCCAGCAGCCATGGTCGCCCGAATGAAAAACTGTTTTTT. The full variable domain, in which reference TRBV14 and TRBJ1-4 provide the parts outside the CDR3, is EAGVTQFPSHSVIEKGQTVTLRCDPISGHDNLYWYRRVMGKEIKFLLHFVKESKQDESGMPNNRFLAERTGGTYSTLKVQPAELEDSGVYFCASSHGRPNEKLFFGSGTQLSVL.

This clonotype occurred many times. This chain joins TRBV20-1 and TRBJ2-2, with 7 nucleotides matching TRBD1. CDR3 size: 14 residues. V lost 3 bases to trimming and J lost 0 bases; unmatched junction nucleotides: 1. Germline lookup yields CDR1 DFQATT and CDR2 SNEGSKA (reference sequence). The CDR3 sequence: CSARGQTNTGELFF. The CDR3 DNA reads TGCAGTGCTAGGGGACAGACGAACACCGGGGAGCTGTTTTTT.

This clonotype was seen a few times. V gene TRBV20-1 combines with J gene TRBJ2-3; 13 bases match TRBD2. Germline CDR1 reads DFQATT; CDR2 reads SNEGSKA (reference sequence). The V segment lost 2 bases and the J segment 5 bases; nucleotides outside the gene matches: 10. This CDR3 contains 17 residues. The CDR3, as DNA: TGCAGTGCTAGAAGGACTAGCGGGGGCCAGGCACGAGATACGCAGTATTTT. It encodes CSARRTSGGQARDTQYF.

This clonotype showed up just a few times. The chain has TRBV5-1 and TRBJ2-5; either TRBD1 or TRBD2 may supply D (5 bases each). This CDR3 is built from 13 residues. Germline CDR1 SGHRS, CDR2 YFSETQ. V gave up 7 bases and J gave up 2 bases, with 12 bases separating them. The CDR3 here is CASGTTNQETQYF. Here the CDR3 DNA reads TGCGCCAGCGGGACGACTAATCAAGAGACCCAGTACTTC.

V and J are TRBV21-1 and TRBJ2-7; the table's D call, TRBD1, was not checked against the DNA. TRBV21-1 is a known pseudogene. This CDR3 has 16 residues. The CDR3 DNA is TGTGCCAGCAGCAGTGCCTGGGGGCGGGAGTTTTCCGAGCAGTACTTC. Its protein is CASSSAWGREFSEQYF.

The chain employs TRBV7-8 and TRBJ2-2; D unclear. This CDR3 region has 15 residues. Germline CDR1 reads SGHVS; CDR2 reads FQNEAQ. Between the trimmed V and J ends, which lost 3 bases and 0 bases, there was a span of 8 bases. The CDR3 reads CASSFGNANTGELFF. As DNA, the CDR3 is TGTGCCAGCAGCTTCGGCAACGCGAACACCGGGGAGCTGTTTTTT.

This clonotype has just a few counts. The chain has TRBV11-2 and TRBJ1-1; D ambiguous. The length of the CDR3 is 14 residues. Germline V gene data show CDR1 as SGHAT and CDR2 as FQNNGV. Trimming pared 2 bases from V and 1 base from J, leaving 8 bases between. The CDR3 sequence: CASSLHLENTEAFF. CDR3 DNA sequence: TGTGCCAGCAGCTTACATCTTGAGAACACTGAAGCTTTCTTT. Full variable domain (outside the CDR3, taken from reference TRBV11-2 and TRBJ1-1): EAGVAQSPRYKIIEKRQSVAFWCNPISGHATLYWYQQILGQGPKLLIQFQNNGVVDDSQLPKDRFSAERLKGVDSTLKIQPAKLEDSAVYLCASSLHLENTEAFFGQGTRLTVV.

A few counts support this clonotype. The chain recombines TRBV7-9 with TRBJ2-5; 8 nucleotides agree with TRBD1. In germline, CDR1 is SEHNR, CDR2 FQNEAQ (reference sequence). V shed 3 bases, J shed 5 bases, and the junction held 8 bases outside the gene matches. CDR3 length: 15 residues. The CDR3 loop reads CASSFPQGARETQYF. In nucleotides, the CDR3 is TGTGCCAGCAGCTTTCCCCAGGGGGCGAGGGAGACCCAGTACTTC.

The sample holds a few counts of this clonotype. The chain couples TRBV6-1 to TRBJ2-1, with 7 bases fitting TRBD2. The length of the CDR3 is 14 residues. Germline CDR1 MNHNS, CDR2 SASEGT. V gave up 6 bases and J gave up 5 bases; unmatched junction bases: 7. The DNA for the CDR3 is TGTGCCAGCAGACAACTAGCGAACCACAATGAGCAGTTCTTC. This gives the protein CASRQLANHNEQFF.

This clonotype appeared a few times. This chain joins TRBV15 and TRBJ2-5, with no clear D. Trimming removed 2 bases from V and 5 bases from J, with 15 bases in between. The germline V gene encodes CDR1 LNHNV and CDR2 YYDKDF (reference sequence). This CDR3 has 15 amino acids. The CDR3 sequence: CATSRPLGFEETQYF. The CDR3 DNA follows: TGTGCCACCAGCAGACCCCTCGGCTTTGAGGAGACCCAGTACTTC. The full variable domain, its missing parts supplied by reference TRBV15 and TRBJ2-5, is DAMVIQNPRYQVTQFGKPVTLSCSQTLNHNVMYWYQQKSSQAPKLLFHYYDKDFNNEADTPDNFQSRRPNTSFCFLDIRSPGLGDTAMYLCATSRPLGFEETQYFGPGTRLLVL.

The V and J genes are TRBV5-8 and TRBJ2-1; D tentatively reads TRBD1 or TRBD2 (6 bases each). V gave up 4 bases and J gave up 8 bases, with 16 bases separating them. The length of the CDR3 is 14 residues. Looked up from germline, CDR1 is SGHTS and CDR2 is YDEGEE. Here the CDR3 reads CASSRRNREDEQFF. DNA of the CDR3: TGTGCCAGCAGCCGCAGAAACAGGGAGGATGAGCAGTTCTTC.